This T cell receptor (beta chain) was sequenced in a study of CD8 T cells in ankylosing spondylitis (dated by TCRdb to 2016 to 2017). Context from the whole study: The study profiled T cell receptor beta repertoires in healthy donors and ankylosing spondylitis patients to find disease-linked TCR variants. In total, the full study cohort was made up of about 99 healthy donors and 25 ankylosing spondylitis patients. Peripheral blood was sampled, and synovial fluid was additionally collected from ankylosing spondylitis patients.

For each ankylosing spondylitis patient, the synovial fluid sample was matched to a blood sample from that same patient. General findings and caveats noted by the study authors: The disease-linked clones had a CD8+ phenotype and were found at relatively low frequencies in peripheral blood. Blood from ankylosing spondylitis patients appeared to be characterized by a TCR beta motif made up of under ten highly homologous amino acid variants. Some TCR beta motif variants had previously been reported in synovial fluid and blood of reactive arthritis patients, which suggested common disease-initiation mechanisms. According to the report, matched synovial fluid samples from ankylosing spondylitis patients were significantly enriched for the disease-linked clones.

This clonotype showed up many times. Its antigen remains unidentified. No base-level quality is on record; no much larger clone is a single base apart. Trimming at the junction amounts to 1 base on V and 4 bases on J, and the germline ends lie 9 bases apart. CDR1 LGHNA and CDR2 YSLEER are derived from the germline V gene. From the cysteine up to the phenylalanine, the CDR3 has a length of 14 residues. Only CDR3 DNA remains: 42 bases, in frame from the first base. TCRdb shows the sequencer as Illumina HiSeq 2500. Quantitative 5'-RACE with molecular barcodes was used to prepare TCR beta libraries. Per the authors' processing: A new computational method based on a probabilistic model of VDJ rearrangement was used to identify disease-linked TCR variants. TCRdb handled the public reads itself, with Q25 trimming in fastp and clone calling in MiXCR, and kept productive beta chains. Each CDR3 protein appears once, grouped with its most common genes and DNA. These V and J calls originate from TCRdb's pipeline instead of the authors' own analysis. In all, the sample holds roughly 60,000 distinct CDR3 sequences, and 6% to 8% of those were seen once. The ten biggest clones cover just under 5% of the sample.

The TCR originated in a male donor with ankylosing spondylitis. The sequenced material came from synovial fluid, either unsorted or a sorted T cell fraction (not recorded which). The chain is assembled from TRBV4-3 and TRBJ2-3, with no reliable assignment of the D segment. The CDR3 loop reads CASSQGLRSDTQYF. The DNA reads TGCGCCAGCAGCCAAGGACTCCGCTCAGATACGCAGTATTTT.